The present TCR beta chain was sequenced within a study of memory CD4+ T cells and cytomegalovirus serostatus. Study information: Healthy Belgian adult donors included under ten CMV-positive and 24 CMV-negative people.

Original handling: Out-of-frame sequences were removed, leaving roughly 2,200,000 distinct TCRbeta sequences. Only in-frame clones appear in the TCRdb table, and some are missing; sequencing was by immunoSEQ multiplex PCR. The DNA gave D and trimming, while V, J and clone size come from that table. The sample includes about 59,000 clones, approximately 78% of them seen just once. Single viable CD3+CD4+CD8-CD45RO+ cells were sorted as the memory CD4+ T cells. Serostatus was set by detecting CMV pp150, pp28, p38, p52 IgG. The V and J ends lost 2 bases and 5 bases respectively, with 13 bases between them. The CDR3 runs to 15 residues. CDR1 and CDR2 from the germline V gene are LNHNV and YYDKDF (reference sequence).

The source material was memory CD4+ T cells from blood. This clonotype was obtained from an adult in good health and CMV-seronegative. This chain uses TRBV15 with TRBJ2-1; D gene unclear. CDR3 loop: CATSRPSGRDNEQFF. The CDR3 region has the DNA TGTGCCACCAGCAGACCTTCTGGACGGGACAATGAGCAGTTCTTC.